This T cell receptor beta chain was sequenced for a study of blood T cells in healthy people across ages. The germline V gene has CDR1 SGHTA and CDR2 FQGNSA. Unmatched junction bases numbered 9, after V lost 5 bases and J lost 1 base. The CDR3 sequence is 16 residues long. Study results and caveats: Roughly linearly, TCR beta diversity per million T cells fell as age increased.

This clonotype showed up just a few times. The target antigen is unknown. Donors gave roughly 10 milliliters of peripheral blood apiece. Per individual sample, total RNA of at least 5 micrograms was extracted. With a J-beta primer mix and a sample-barcoded 5' primer, a second PCR ran 7 to 11 cycles. Each CDR3 protein gets one entry after TCRdb re-called the 5' RACE reads with MiXCR. The repertoire includes approximately 1,000,000 distinct CDR3 sequences, around two fifths of them detected once, and around 14% sits in the top ten. The chain carries TRBV7-2 and TRBJ1-1; TRBD1 aligns across 8 bases. This receptor was identified in a man in his late teens or twenties in good health. What was sequenced was blood. Here the CDR3 reads CASSGRGRDGNTEAFF. The CDR3 coding sequence is TGTGCCAGCAGCGGCAGGGGGCGAGATGGGAACACTGAAGCTTTCTTT. Full variable domain (rest looked up from reference TRBV7-2 and TRBJ1-1): GAGVSQSPSNKVTEKGKDVELRCDPISGHTALYWYRQSLGQGLEFLIYFQGNSAPDKSGLPSDRFSAERTGGSVSTLTIQRTQQEDSAVYLCASSGRGRDGNTEAFFGQGTRLTVV.